This T cell receptor (beta chain) was obtained from a study of human T cells and chemical hapten exposure. Study-wide context: Patients got weekly scalp diphenylcyclopropenone doses over the approximately 24-week study.

The length of the CDR3 is 13 residues. The ends lost 7 bases at V and 4 bases at J; junction bases unmatched: 9. The germline V gene has CDR1 SQVTM and CDR2 ANQGSEA. Points from the study as a whole: Counts of TCRs above 1 in 1000 frequency stayed unchanged with DPC sensitization.

Points on this clonotype: Its target is not known.

Time point denoted: pre-sensitization, week 0. As to treatment: therapeutic diphenylcyclopropenone sensitization with weekly scalp DPC. Alopecia patients, 18 to 70 years old and DPC-suitable, served as donors. TCRdb used MiXCR to reprocess the RACE reads, holding one entry per CDR3 protein. The data show 150,000 to 200,000 distinct CDR3 sequences, with 25% to 35% seen just once and just under 3% held by the top ten. Sequenced material: whole blood, taken in connection with sensitization to the hapten diphenylcyclopropenone (DPC). The receptor was isolated from a woman aged 25 to 45 with alopecia areata. Some clones in this sample may be carry-over from other donors' samples. The rearrangement uses TRBV29-1 and TRBJ2-7; 8 nucleotides agree with TRBD1. The CDR3 reads CSASTGEVYEQYF. DNA for the CDR3: TGCAGCGCCTCGACAGGGGAGGTATACGAGCAGTACTTC.